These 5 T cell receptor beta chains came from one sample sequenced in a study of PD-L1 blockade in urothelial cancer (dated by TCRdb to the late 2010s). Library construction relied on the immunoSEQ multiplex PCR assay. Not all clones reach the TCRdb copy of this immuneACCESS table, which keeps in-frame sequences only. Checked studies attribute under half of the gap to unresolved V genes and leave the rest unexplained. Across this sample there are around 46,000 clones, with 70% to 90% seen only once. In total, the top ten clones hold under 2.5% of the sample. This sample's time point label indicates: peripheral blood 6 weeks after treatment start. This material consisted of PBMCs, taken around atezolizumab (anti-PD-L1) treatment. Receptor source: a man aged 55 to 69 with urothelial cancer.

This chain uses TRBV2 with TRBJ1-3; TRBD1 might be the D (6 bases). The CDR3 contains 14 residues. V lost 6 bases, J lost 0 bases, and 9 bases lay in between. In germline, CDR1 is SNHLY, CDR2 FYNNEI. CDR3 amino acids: CASRVQGSGNTIYF. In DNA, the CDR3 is TGTGCCAGCAGAGTACAGGGCTCTGGAAACACCATATATTTT.

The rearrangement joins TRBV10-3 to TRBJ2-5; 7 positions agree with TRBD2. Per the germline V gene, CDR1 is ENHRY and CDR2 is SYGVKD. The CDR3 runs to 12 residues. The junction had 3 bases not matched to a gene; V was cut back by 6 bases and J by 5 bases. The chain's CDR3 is CAIRGAGETQYF. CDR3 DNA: TGTGCCATCAGGGGAGCGGGGGAGACCCAGTACTTC.

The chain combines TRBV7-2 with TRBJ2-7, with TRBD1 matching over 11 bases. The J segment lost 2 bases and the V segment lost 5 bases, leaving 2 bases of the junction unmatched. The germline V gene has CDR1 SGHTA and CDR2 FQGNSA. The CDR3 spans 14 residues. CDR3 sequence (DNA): TGTGCCAGCAGCCCGGGACAGGGGGCCTACGAGCAGTACTTC. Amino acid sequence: CASSPGQGAYEQYF.

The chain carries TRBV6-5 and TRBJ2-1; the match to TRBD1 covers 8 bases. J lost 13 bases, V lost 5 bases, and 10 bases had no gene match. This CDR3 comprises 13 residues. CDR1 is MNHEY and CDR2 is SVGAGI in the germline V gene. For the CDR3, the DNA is TGTGCCAGCAGTCTACAAACCGGGACAGGACAGTTCTTC. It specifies CASSLQTGTGQFF.

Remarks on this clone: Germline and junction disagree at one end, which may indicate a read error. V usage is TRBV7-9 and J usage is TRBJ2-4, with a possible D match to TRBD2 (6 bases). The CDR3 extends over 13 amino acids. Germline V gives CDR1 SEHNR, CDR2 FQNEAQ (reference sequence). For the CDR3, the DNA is TGTGCCAGCAGGTCCCACCCGAGGGAGGACGTCGTCTTC. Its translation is CASRSHPREDVVF.